This T cell receptor (beta chain) was obtained from a study of OX40 agonist ivuxolimab in advanced cancers. Germline CDR1 and CDR2: MNHNS and SASEGT. The CDR3 covers 13 residues. Trimming left V 10 bases short and J 2 bases short, with 9 bases between. This table comes from immunoSEQ multiplex PCR, and its TCRdb copy is limited to in-frame clones, with some not included. The table shows over 75,000 clones, with around nine tenths occurring only once. The sequence came from an adult with an advanced solid tumor such as melanoma, head and neck, liver or kidney cancer. This rearrangement joins TRBV6-1 to TRBJ2-6; D call uncertain. The sequences come from CD4+ or CD8+ T cells sorted from blood, collected in a trial of the OX40 agonist ivuxolimab. CDR3 sequence: CATVWAGANVLTF. Written as DNA, the CDR3 is TGTGCCACCGTTTGGGCTGGGGCCAACGTCCTGACTTTC.